The present entry profiles one T cell receptor beta chain with its context. Its antigen is not known. Some clones are missing from TCRdb's copy, which holds only in-frame ones; the method was immunoSEQ multiplex PCR. The table has 90,000 to 120,000 clones, 85% to 95% seen once. This CDR3 comprises 15 residues. V lost 6 bases, J lost 7 bases, and 11 bases stayed unmatched. Per the germline V gene, CDR1 is LNHDA and CDR2 is SQIVND (reference sequence). This sample was included in a study of OX40 agonist ivuxolimab in advanced cancers. Findings and limits, study-wide: More expanded clones were found, on average, in CD8+ than in CD4+ T cells. The expanded peripheral T cells' antigen specificity was not determined. CD4+ and CD8+ blood T cells expanded clonally by week 6 at 0.1 to 3.0 mg/kg.

The chain has TRBV19 and TRBJ1-2, with TRBD1 matching over 10 bases. Sequenced material: CD4+ or CD8+ T cells sorted from blood, taken in a trial of the OX40 agonist ivuxolimab. The receptor was isolated from an adult with an advanced solid tumor such as melanoma, head and neck, liver or kidney cancer. CDR3 sequence (DNA): TGTGCCAGTAGACCCAGGGGACAGGGGAGTTTTGGCTACACCTTC. This gives the protein CASRPRGQGSFGYTF.